This TCR beta chain was captured in a study of blood T cell repertoires in COVID-19 (dated by TCRdb to about 2020). Broadly, across the study: Collaborator samples came from the United States, Italy and Spain and covered acute and convalescent phases of COVID-19. The material from the prospective study consisted of cDNA or gDNA derived from T cells, B-cell-depleted T cells, or PBMCs. The repertoires were made available in a free public database intended to serve as a resource for research on the immune response to SARS-CoV-2. Samples came from the ongoing ImmuneRACE study (first 160 participants) plus 1,254 subjects from 6 global collaborators. A de-identified subject ID, COVID-19 status, age in years and sex were almost always included in the sample metadata. Where available, HLA class I and class II types were taken from metadata supplied by the sample provider and were not determined by assay-based typing. Subjects who had been exposed to COVID-19, were actively infected with it, or had recovered from it provided the deeply sampled blood TCRbeta repertoires that made up the dataset. Beyond this particular receptor, the publication reports: The quantity of clinical and demographic metadata differed by source and by participant and was supplied without curation.

Another Seattle source contributed samples from volunteer blood donors who had recovered from COVID-19. Collaborating institutions collected whole blood in K2EDTA tubes following their own protocols. For TCRbeta analysis, collaborators shipped samples as frozen whole blood, isolated PBMCs, or DNA extracted from either of those sample types. TCRbeta CDR3 regions were amplified from genomic DNA using the immunoSEQ Assay, a bias-controlled multiplex PCR. As for the original processing: Nucleated cell counts per sample were estimated from amplification of reference gene primers within the assay. To quantify the absolute abundance of each unique TCRbeta CDR3 rearrangement, sequence reads were collapsed and filtered. For each sample, productive Simpson clonality was calculated as the square root of Simpson's diversity index across productive rearrangements. TCRdb took over this immuneACCESS table, retaining in-frame rearrangements with V and J assigned. Such tables are incomplete; in checked studies, under half of the missing clones stem from an unresolved V gene, and the remainder is unexplained. Clonal size and the V and J genes are those of that table, whereas D and trimming came from the DNA. The table for this sample lists some 270,000 clones; 80% to 85% of them were counted only once. Of the sample, over 1.5% falls within the top ten clones.

V sheds 1 base and J sheds 5 bases, leaving 8 bases between their ends. For CDR1 and CDR2, the germline V gene (reference sequence) lists LGHDT and YNNKEL. Its CDR3 holds 13 amino acids, cysteine through phenylalanine. The only DNA kept is the CDR3, 39 bases in frame from the first base. Regarding this clone: This clone's antigen is unknown. No much larger clone exists at a distance of one base, and base qualities are not known.

This chain is built from TRBV3-1 (or the pseudogene TRBV3-2) and TRBJ2-5; the D gene is unclear. Sequences were obtained from peripheral blood. The receptor's source is a woman in her thirties or forties who had recovered from COVID-19. The nucleotide sequence is given as TGTGCCAGCAGCCAAGGGCTTTTGGAGACCCAGTACTTC. Its translation reads: CASSQGLLETQYF.